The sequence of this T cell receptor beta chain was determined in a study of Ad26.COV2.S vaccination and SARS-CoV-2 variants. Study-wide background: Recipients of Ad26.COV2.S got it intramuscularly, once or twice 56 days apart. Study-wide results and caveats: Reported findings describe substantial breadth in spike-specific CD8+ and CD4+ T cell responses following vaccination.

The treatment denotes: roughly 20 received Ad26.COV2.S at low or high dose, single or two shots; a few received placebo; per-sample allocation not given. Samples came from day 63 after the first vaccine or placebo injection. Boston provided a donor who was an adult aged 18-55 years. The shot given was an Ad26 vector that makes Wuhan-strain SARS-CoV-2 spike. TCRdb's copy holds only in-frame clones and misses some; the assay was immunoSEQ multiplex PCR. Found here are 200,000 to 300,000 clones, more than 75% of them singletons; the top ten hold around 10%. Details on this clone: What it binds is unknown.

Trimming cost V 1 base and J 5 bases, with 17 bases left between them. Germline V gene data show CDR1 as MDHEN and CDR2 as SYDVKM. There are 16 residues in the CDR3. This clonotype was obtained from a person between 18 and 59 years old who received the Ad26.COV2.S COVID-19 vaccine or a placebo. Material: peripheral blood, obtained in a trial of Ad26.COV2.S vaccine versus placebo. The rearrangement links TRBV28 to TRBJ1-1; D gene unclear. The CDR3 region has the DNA TGTGCCAGCAGTTTATCCCTAAGGAGGGCCGGAACTGAAGCTTTCTTT. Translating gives CASSLSLRRAGTEAFF.